A selection of T cell receptor beta chains follows, all from one sample in a study of long-term antiretroviral therapy in people with HIV. Profiling relied on immunoSEQ multiplex PCR, and the TCRdb table lists in-frame clones only, not all of them. The repertoire holds about 30,000 clones, around 85% seen once, with roughly 7.3% in the top ten. The sequences come from unsorted PBMCs, collected about 5 years before starting antiretroviral therapy. These receptors were obtained from a middle-aged man with HIV. The CDR3 runs from the conserved cysteine through the conserved F or W. A D gene is named only where the DNA matches it firmly. Size tells how often a clone was seen (once, few, many) or the class of an expanded clone, and some rows leave it out.

clone size: NA
D gene: TRBD1
V gene: TRBV5-4
J gene: TRBJ1-6
CDR3 protein: CASSSWTGEDNSPLHF
CDR3 DNA: TGTGCCAGCAGCTCGTGGACAGGGGAAGATAATTCACCCCTCCACTTT

clone size: NA
D gene: TRBD2
V gene: TRBV9
J gene: TRBJ2-3
CDR3 protein: CASSNSRTSSITSTDTQYF
CDR3 DNA: TGTGCCAGCAGCAACTCCCGGACTAGCAGCATAACTAGCACAGATACGCAGTATTTT

clone size: NA
D gene: TRBD2
V gene: TRBV19
J gene: TRBJ2-7
CDR3 protein: CASSIGLAYEQYF
CDR3 DNA: TGTGCCAGTAGTATAGGACTAGCATACGAGCAGTACTTC

clone size: NA
D gene: NA
V gene: TRBV7-2
J gene: TRBJ2-7
CDR3 protein: CASSDGTGHEQYF
CDR3 DNA: TGTGCCAGCAGCGACGGGACTGGCCACGAGCAGTACTTC

clone size: once
D gene: NA
V gene: TRBV9
J gene: TRBJ1-3
CDR3 protein: CASSSRGVWEGGNTIYF
CDR3 DNA: TGTGCCAGCAGCTCAAGGGGGGTTTGGGAGGGAGGAAACACCATATATTTT

clone size: large
D gene: NA
V gene: TRBV2
J gene: TRBJ1-5
CDR3 protein: CASSARGLNQPQHF
CDR3 DNA: TGTGCCAGCAGTGCCAGGGGCCTAAATCAGCCCCAGCATTTT

clone size: once
D gene: NA
V gene: TRBV9
J gene: TRBJ1-3
CDR3 protein: CASSVDPSSGNTIYF
CDR3 DNA: TGTGCCAGCAGCGTAGATCCCAGCTCTGGAAACACCATATATTTT

clone size: NA
D gene: NA
V gene: TRBV18
J gene: TRBJ2-3
CDR3 protein: CASSPRTLRDTQYF
CDR3 DNA: TGTGCCAGCTCACCCCGAACGCTGCGGGATACGCAGTATTTT

clone size: NA
D gene: TRBD2
V gene: TRBV2
J gene: TRBJ2-5
CDR3 protein: CASLRGGMEETQYF
CDR3 DNA: TGTGCCAGCTTACGGGGGGGCATGGAAGAGACCCAGTACTTC

clone size: NA
D gene: NA
V gene: TRBV28
J gene: TRBJ1-2
CDR3 protein: CASTTSGSGYTF
CDR3 DNA: TGTGCCAGCACTACATCCGGGAGTGGCTACACCTTC

clone size: NA
D gene: TRBD1
V gene: TRBV28
J gene: TRBJ2-7
CDR3 protein: CASSFSNRDRVYEQYF
CDR3 DNA: TGTGCCAGCAGTTTCTCAAACCGGGACAGGGTGTACGAGCAGTACTTC

clone size: once
D gene: NA
V gene: TRBV5-1
J gene: TRBJ1-4
CDR3 protein: CASRTGPTNEKLFF
CDR3 DNA: TGCGCCAGCAGAACAGGGCCAACTAATGAAAAACTGTTTTTT

clone size: NA
D gene: NA
V gene: TRBV29-1
J gene: TRBJ2-3
CDR3 protein: CSVDPNHLRGTDTQYF
CDR3 DNA: TGCAGCGTTGACCCGAACCACCTCCGTGGCACAGATACGCAGTATTTT

clone size: NA
D gene: TRBD2
V gene: TRBV4-2
J gene: TRBJ2-7
CDR3 protein: CASSRQRDTDEQYF
CDR3 DNA: TGTGCCAGCAGCCGGCAGCGGGATACGGACGAGCAGTACTTC

clone size: NA
D gene: NA
V gene: TRBV7-3
J gene: TRBJ1-2
CDR3 protein: CASSSSGYRGYTF
CDR3 DNA: TGTGCCAGCAGCTCCTCAGGGTACCGTGGCTACACCTTC

clone size: NA
D gene: NA
V gene: TRBV9
J gene: TRBJ2-3
CDR3 protein: CASSGPSSTDTQYF
CDR3 DNA: TGTGCCAGCAGCGGGCCCTCCTCCACAGATACGCAGTATTTT

clone size: NA
D gene: NA
V gene: TRBV7-6
J gene: TRBJ2-1
CDR3 protein: CASSANSYNEQFF
CDR3 DNA: TGTGCCAGCAGCGCCAACTCCTACAATGAGCAGTTCTTC

clone size: NA
D gene: TRBD1
V gene: TRBV5-4
J gene: TRBJ1-2
CDR3 protein: CASSLDRDRGHQVGYTF
CDR3 DNA: TGTGCCAGCAGTCTCGATAGGGACAGGGGGCACCAAGTCGGCTACACCTTC

clone size: once
D gene: NA
V gene: TRBV7-9
J gene: TRBJ2-2
CDR3 protein: CASSLVLSVGGELFF
CDR3 DNA: TGTGCCAGCAGCTTAGTCCTCTCGGTTGGTGGGGAGCTGTTTTTT

clone size: once
D gene: NA
V gene: TRBV19
J gene: TRBJ1-1
CDR3 protein: CASSIVRNTEAFF
CDR3 DNA: TGTGCCAGTAGTATAGTACGGAACACTGAAGCTTTCTTT

clone size: NA
D gene: TRBD1
V gene: TRBV18
J gene: TRBJ1-5
CDR3 protein: CASSPPGDRGPNQPQHF
CDR3 DNA: TGTGCCAGCTCCCCGCCCGGGGACAGGGGGCCCAATCAGCCCCAGCATTTT

clone size: NA
D gene: NA
V gene: TRBV10-3
J gene: TRBJ2-7
CDR3 protein: CAIRDPGESYEQYF
CDR3 DNA: TGTGCCATCAGGGACCCAGGGGAATCCTACGAGCAGTACTTC

clone size: NA
D gene: NA
V gene: TRBV11-2
J gene: TRBJ1-1
CDR3 protein: CASSNRVSTEAFF
CDR3 DNA: TGTGCCAGCAGCAACAGGGTATCCACTGAAGCTTTCTTT

clone size: once
D gene: NA
V gene: TRBV27
J gene: TRBJ2-1
CDR3 protein: CASSFLDNEQFF
CDR3 DNA: TGTGCCAGCAGTTTTTTGGACAATGAGCAGTTCTTC

clone size: NA
D gene: NA
V gene: TRBV6-6
J gene: TRBJ1-1
CDR3 protein: CASSPGLTEAFF
CDR3 DNA: TGTGCCAGCAGCCCCGGGTTGACTGAAGCTTTCTTT

clone size: NA
D gene: NA
V gene: TRBV11-2
J gene: TRBJ2-7
CDR3 protein: CASRSPGRRSYEQYF
CDR3 DNA: TGTGCCAGCAGATCGCCGGGACGCCGCTCCTACGAGCAGTACTTC

clone size: NA
D gene: NA
V gene: TRBV21-1
J gene: TRBJ2-6
CDR3 protein: CASSGEIRAGEPSSGANVLTF
CDR3 DNA: TGTGCCAGCAGCGGAGAAATTCGAGCGGGAGAACCAAGCTCTGGGGCCAACGTCCTGACTTTC

clone size: NA
D gene: NA
V gene: TRBV19
J gene: TRBJ1-1
CDR3 protein: CASSLRRGGNTEAFF
CDR3 DNA: TGTGCCAGTAGTTTAAGGAGGGGGGGGAACACTGAAGCTTTCTTT

clone size: NA
D gene: NA
V gene: TRBV30
J gene: TRBJ1-3
CDR3 protein: CAWSVTRGNTIYF
CDR3 DNA: TGTGCCTGGAGTGTGACCAGGGGAAACACCATATATTTT

clone size: NA
D gene: TRBD2
V gene: TRBV7-2
J gene: TRBJ2-5
CDR3 protein: CASSIEPGLVETQYF
CDR3 DNA: TGTGCCAGCAGCATAGAACCGGGACTAGTGGAGACCCAGTACTTC

clone size: NA
D gene: TRBD2
V gene: TRBV4-1
J gene: TRBJ2-1
CDR3 protein: CASSQVGSSSGADNEQFF
CDR3 DNA: TGCGCCAGCAGCCAAGTCGGTTCGTCTAGCGGGGCTGACAATGAGCAGTTCTTC